This T cell receptor beta chain appears in the sequencing data of a study of CD8 T cells in ankylosing spondylitis. Findings and limits, study-wide: Earlier authors reported some of these motif variants in reactive arthritis synovial fluid and blood. A TCR beta motif of eight highly homologous variants appeared characteristic of ankylosing spondylitis blood.

The germline V gene encodes CDR1 SQVTM and CDR2 ANQGSEA. The CDR3 totals 17 residues. MiXCR, applied by TCRdb to the 5' RACE reads, yields one record per CDR3 protein. This table has just under 550,000 distinct CDR3 sequences, approximately 11% appearing once. As for this clonotype: Its antigen is unknown. One end of the junction does not line up with germline, which may come from a read error.

The sequenced material came from blood, either unsorted or a sorted T cell fraction (not recorded which). V gene TRBV29-1 combines with J gene TRBJ2-1; TRBD1 matches 8 bases. The receptor was derived from a male donor with ankylosing spondylitis. The CDR3 is CSVEGSGTGLSYNEQFF. CDR3 nucleotides: TGCAGCGTCGAAGGGTCGGGGACAGGCCTTTCCTACAATGAGCAGTTCTTC.